This TCR beta chain emerged from a study of blood T cell repertoires in COVID-19 (dated by TCRdb to 2020 to 2021). With regard to the full study: Samples from collaborators originated in the United States, Italy and Spain and spanned both the acute and convalescent phases of COVID-19. The samples were drawn from the first 160 participants of the ongoing ImmuneRACE study and from 1,254 subjects provided by 6 global collaborators. The material from the prospective study consisted of cDNA or gDNA derived from T cells, B-cell-depleted T cells, or PBMCs. A de-identified subject ID, COVID-19 status, age in years and sex were almost always included in the sample metadata. Deeply sampled blood TCRbeta repertoires from subjects exposed to, actively infected with, or recovered from COVID-19 were included in the dataset. The repertoires were released in a freely available public database intended as a resource for research on the immune response to SARS-CoV-2. HLA class I and class II types, where available, came from metadata supplied by the sample provider rather than from assay-based typing.

General findings and caveats noted by the study authors: Clinical and demographic metadata were provided uncurated, with the amount varying by source and participant.

TCRbeta CDR3 regions were amplified from genomic DNA by means of the immunoSEQ Assay, a bias-controlled multiplex PCR. The authors' pipeline ran thus. The number of nucleated cells in each sample was estimated by amplification of reference gene primers within the assay. To quantify the absolute abundance of each unique TCRbeta CDR3 rearrangement, sequence reads were collapsed and filtered. For each sample, productive Simpson clonality was calculated as the square root of Simpson's diversity index across productive rearrangements. Sourced from immuneACCESS, this table was stored by TCRdb with only in-frame sequences that have V and J called. A share of the clones is absent; for the studies checked, an unresolved V gene accounts for under half, and the remainder has no known explanation. That table gives V, J and clone size, and the DNA gave D and trimming. The sample table shows around 140,000 clones, and more than 85% are seen once. Around 19% of the sample is taken by the ten largest.

In regard to this clone: The antigen it recognizes is unknown. Base quality data are lacking; no much larger clone is found one base away.

CDR1 is given as GTSNPN and CDR2 as SVGIG, both from the germline V gene (reference sequence). V loses 0 bases of germline sequence and J loses 5 bases, and the interval between the two ends is 19 bases. The CDR3 holds 16 amino acids from the cysteine to the phenylalanine. Solely the CDR3 DNA is kept, with 48 bases framed from the first base. Collaborating institutions collected whole blood in K2EDTA tubes following their own protocols. Collaborator samples were shipped for TCRbeta analysis as frozen whole blood, isolated PBMCs, or DNA extracted from either sample type. Sequenced sample: peripheral blood. The receptor was isolated from a man aged 50 to 60 with active or convalescent COVID-19. The rearranged segments are TRBV30 and TRBJ2-5, with TRBD1 tentatively as D gene (6 bases match). The DNA sequence is as follows: TGTGCCTGGAGTGTAGTGGGGGCTCTTGGGGGTGAGACCCAGTACTTC. It codes for CAWSVVGALGGETQYF.